The rows below give T cell receptor beta chains drawn from one sample of a study of T cell responses to AZD1222 COVID-19 vaccine. Profiling relied on immunoSEQ multiplex PCR, and the TCRdb table lists in-frame clones only, not all of them. The profile shows about 100,000 clones, approximately 88% of them singletons. The sequencing here drew on peripheral blood, taken on day 0 of AZD1222 vaccination. These receptors all come from an adult in good health. Both conserved end residues are trimmed from each CDR3. Fields, in order: J gene, V gene, CDR3 protein.

>TRBJ1-3|TRBV6-5
ASSYDGTVGNTIY
>TRBJ2-5|TRBV5-4
ASSLGGAVQETQY
>TRBJ2-5|TRBV14
ASSQERRIVQETQY
>TRBJ2-2|TRBV7-2
ASSLPGGHMSGELF
>TRBJ1-1|TRBV30
AYSDRGWTEAF
>TRBJ1-5|TRBV7-8
ASSLRGALGNQPQH
>TRBJ1-1|TRBV6-5
ASSSNNRADTEAF
>TRBJ1-3|TRBV4-2
ASSRDRNTGTGSGNTIY
>TRBJ2-7|TRBV4-3
ASSLAGTSGSYEQY
>TRBJ2-7|TRBV6-5
ASSFDRSYEQY
>TRBJ1-5|TRBV2
ASSGSGTYQPQH
>TRBJ2-4|TRBV7-9
ASSLGTAKNIQY
>TRBJ1-5|TRBV28
AGQTGFNQPQH
>TRBJ1-1|TRBV6-5
ASSYSTGGAYSEAF
>TRBJ1-1|TRBV11-1
ASSFTQGGTEAF
>TRBJ1-5|TRBV28
ASRGGGTGLGVGQPQH
>TRBJ1-5|TRBV5-1
ASSPDEPSLAQH
>TRBJ1-1|TRBV7-9
ASSSRTGNTEAF
>TRBJ2-7|TRBV5-4
ASSPSGGYEQY
>TRBJ2-5|TRBV6-5
ASKLSGAQETQY
>TRBJ2-3|TRBV3-1/TRBV3-2
ASSLGPDTQY
>TRBJ2-5|TRBV28
ASWGSGETQY
>TRBJ1-2|TRBV28
ASSRGWDGYT
>TRBJ1-1|TRBV18
ASSQWDGMNTEAF
>TRBJ1-5|TRBV19
ATPIVNQPQH
>TRBJ2-3|TRBV7-9
ASSSTGLADTQY
>TRBJ2-5|TRBV3-1/TRBV3-2
ASSLSGTQETQY
>TRBJ1-5|TRBV7-2
ASSSAGTYNQPQH
>TRBJ2-2|TRBV7-2
ASRRERNTGELF
>TRBJ1-6|TRBV11-3
ASSFGGGEDSPLH
>TRBJ2-1|TRBV5-5
ASSPGPNSYNEQF
>TRBJ1-1|TRBV28
ASSSPGTTHGAF
>TRBJ2-6|TRBV4-1
ASSQEAKPGANVLT
>TRBJ2-1|TRBV7-3
ASSRTDGGYNEQF
>TRBJ1-5|TRBV4-3
ASSPWLTDNQPQH
>TRBJ2-3|TRBV19
ASSLEVLRLAGITSTDTQY
>TRBJ2-7|TRBV18
ASSAGTLRTYEQY
>TRBJ2-1|TRBV18
ASSPRTDYNEQF
>TRBJ2-7|TRBV28
ASSRLSGRRAEQY
>TRBJ1-2|TRBV28
ASRPPGPSYGYT
>TRBJ2-7|TRBV7-8
ASSYRTGQYYEQY
>TRBJ2-1|TRBV30
ARITGGADNEQF
>TRBJ1-5|TRBV7-2
ASSLNRESPQH
>TRBJ2-3|TRBV4-2
ASSRRGPSGSGSTDTQY
>TRBJ1-3|TRBV19
ASQTEYSGNTIY
>TRBJ2-7|TRBV11-3
ASSLLGATYEQY
>TRBJ2-1|TRBV11-2
ASSFTSGRASGEQF
>TRBJ2-2|TRBV6-6
ASSLLVGELF
>TRBJ1-4|TRBV24-1
ATSDFEGQKLF
>TRBJ2-7|TRBV7-2
ASSTGTTYEQY